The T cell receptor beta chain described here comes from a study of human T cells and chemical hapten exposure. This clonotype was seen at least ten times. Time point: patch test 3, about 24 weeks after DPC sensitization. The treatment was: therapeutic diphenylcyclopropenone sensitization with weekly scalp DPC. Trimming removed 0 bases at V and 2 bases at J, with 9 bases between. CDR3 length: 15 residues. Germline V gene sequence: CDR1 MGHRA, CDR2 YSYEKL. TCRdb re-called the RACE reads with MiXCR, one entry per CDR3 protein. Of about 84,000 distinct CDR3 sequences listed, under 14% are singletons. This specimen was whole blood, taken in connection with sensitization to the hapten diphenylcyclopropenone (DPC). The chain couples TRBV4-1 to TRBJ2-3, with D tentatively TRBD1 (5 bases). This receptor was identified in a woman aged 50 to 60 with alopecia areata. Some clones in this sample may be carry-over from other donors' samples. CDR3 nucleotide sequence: TGCGCCAGCAGCCAAGAGTTGGGGCACACAGATACGCAGTATTTT. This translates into CASSQELGHTDTQYF.